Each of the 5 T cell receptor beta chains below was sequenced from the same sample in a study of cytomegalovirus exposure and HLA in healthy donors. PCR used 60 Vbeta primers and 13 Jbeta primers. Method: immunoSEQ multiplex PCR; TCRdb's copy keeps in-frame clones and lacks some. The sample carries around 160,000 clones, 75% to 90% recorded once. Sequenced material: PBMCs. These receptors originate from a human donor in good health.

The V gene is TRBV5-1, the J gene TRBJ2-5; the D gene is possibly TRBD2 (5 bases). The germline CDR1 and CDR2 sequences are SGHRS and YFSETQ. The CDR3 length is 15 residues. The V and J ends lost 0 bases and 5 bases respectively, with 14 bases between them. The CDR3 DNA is TGCGCCAGCAGCTTGGAGGAGGCGGTCACGGAGACCCAGTACTTC. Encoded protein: CASSLEEAVTETQYF.

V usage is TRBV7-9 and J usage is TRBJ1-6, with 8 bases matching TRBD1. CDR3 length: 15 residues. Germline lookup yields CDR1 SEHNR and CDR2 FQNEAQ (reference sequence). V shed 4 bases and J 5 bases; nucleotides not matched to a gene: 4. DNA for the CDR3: TGTGCCAGCAGCTCCGGACAGGGTAATAATTCACCCCTCCACTTT. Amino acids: CASSSGQGNNSPLHF.

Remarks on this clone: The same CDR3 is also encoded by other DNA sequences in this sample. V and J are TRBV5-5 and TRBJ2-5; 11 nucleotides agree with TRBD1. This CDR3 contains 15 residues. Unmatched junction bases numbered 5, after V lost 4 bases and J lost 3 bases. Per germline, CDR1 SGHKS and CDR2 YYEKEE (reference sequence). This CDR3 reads CASSPGTGGKETQYF. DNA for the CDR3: TGTGCCAGCAGCCCAGGGACAGGGGGTAAAGAGACCCAGTACTTC.

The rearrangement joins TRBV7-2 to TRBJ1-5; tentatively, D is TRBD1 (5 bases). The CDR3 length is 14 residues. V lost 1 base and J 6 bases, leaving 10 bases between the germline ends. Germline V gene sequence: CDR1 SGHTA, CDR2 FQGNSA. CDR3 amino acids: CASSLGQGSQPQHF. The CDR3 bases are TGTGCCAGCAGCTTAGGCCAGGGCAGTCAGCCCCAGCATTTT.

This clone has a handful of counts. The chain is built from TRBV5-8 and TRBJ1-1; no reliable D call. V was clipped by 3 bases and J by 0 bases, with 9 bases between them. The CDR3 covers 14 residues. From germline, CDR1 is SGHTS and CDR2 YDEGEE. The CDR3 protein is CASSSATMNTEAFF. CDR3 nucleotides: TGTGCCAGCAGCTCTGCAACAATGAACACTGAAGCTTTCTTT.